Presented here are 32 T cell receptor beta chains from one specimen sequenced in a study of blood T cells in healthy people across ages. A J-beta primer mix and a sample-barcoded 5' primer were used in a second PCR of about 6 to 12 cycles. TCRdb itself ran the 5' RACE reads through MiXCR, one entry per CDR3 protein. The sample shows 1.2 million to 1.5 million distinct CDR3 sequences, roughly 45% of them seen only once. Sequencing input: blood. The receptor source for this set is a woman aged 18 to 35 in good health.

The V gene is TRBV21-1, the J gene TRBJ1-2; the table's TRBD1 call for D was not verified on the DNA. TRBV21-1 is annotated as a pseudogene. The CDR3 has 16 residues. CDR3 protein: CASSKARGDGDYGYTF. In DNA form, the CDR3 reads TGTGCCAGCAGCAAAGCGCGGGGAGACGGGGACTATGGCTACACCTTC.

In this sample, this clonotype turned up a few times. Mismatch with germline at one junction end may stem from a read error. This chain uses TRBV20-1 with TRBJ2-7; tentative D call: TRBD1 (5 bases). Germline CDR1 is DFQATT and CDR2 is SNEGSKA (reference sequence). The CDR3 loop spans 14 amino acids. CDR3 bases: TGTAGTGCTAGAATACTGGGGCAAGACTACGAGCAGTACTTC. This codes for CSARILGQDYEQYF.

This clonotype was detected a few times. The genes are TRBV6-5 and TRBJ1-4; 8 nucleotides match TRBD1. Trimming at V came to 5 bases and at J to 10 bases, leaving 9 bases not matched to a gene. The CDR3 runs 14 residues. Germline CDR1 reads MNHEY; CDR2 reads SVGAGI. In nucleotides, the CDR3 is TGTGCCAGCAGTAACGGACAGGGTAGTAGAAAACTGTTTTTT. This sequence encodes CASSNGQGSRKLFF.

This clonotype showed up just a few times. This chain links TRBV27 with TRBJ2-3, with D tentatively TRBD1 or TRBD2 (5 bases each). This CDR3 comprises 18 residues. V was clipped by 0 bases and J by 3 bases, with 19 bases between them. Germline assignment: CDR1 MNHEY and CDR2 SMNVEV (reference sequence). The CDR3 DNA reads TGTGCCAGCAGTTTATCGCTTATCCCCGGGACCAGTACAGATACGCAGTATTTT. Protein: CASSLSLIPGTSTDTQYF.

V is TRBV20-1 and J is TRBJ2-1, with D tentatively TRBD2 (6 bases). The V gene's germline CDR1 is DFQATT and CDR2 SNEGSKA (reference sequence). Trimming stripped 0 bases from V and 2 bases from J, with 14 bases between. The CDR3 is made up of 16 amino acids. The CDR3 sequence: CSAREGLATTYNEQFF. CDR3 DNA sequence: TGCAGTGCTAGAGAGGGGCTAGCGACTACCTACAATGAGCAGTTCTTC.

This clonotype was seen more than once but under ten times. V and J are TRBV7-9 and TRBJ2-6, with D possibly TRBD1 on 5 matching bases. This CDR3 comprises 16 residues. V was trimmed by 2 bases and J by 2 bases, leaving 10 bases between them. Per germline, CDR1 SEHNR and CDR2 FQNEAQ (reference sequence). The CDR3 sequence: CASSLQGLAGANVLTF. The CDR3 DNA reads as TGTGCCAGCAGCTTACAGGGTCTTGCTGGGGCCAACGTCCTGACTTTC.

This clonotype was recorded at least ten times. The chain links TRBV2 to TRBJ2-1; 7 bases match TRBD1. J was trimmed by 8 bases and V by 2 bases; bases with no gene match: 6. The CDR3 has 14 amino acids. Germline loops: CDR1 SNHLY, CDR2 FYNNEI. CDR3 amino acids: CASSENRDSYEQFF. CDR3 nucleotide sequence: TGTGCCAGCAGTGAAAACCGGGACAGCTATGAGCAGTTCTTC.

This clonotype was found a few times. The CDR3 spells CASSPRVAETQYF. CDR3 nucleotide sequence: TGTGCCAGCAGTCCCCGGGTAGCTGAGACCCAGTACTTC. The gene calls are TRBV6-6 and TRBJ2-5; D gene unclear. Germline V gives CDR1 MNHNY, CDR2 SVGAGI (reference sequence). Trimming shortened V by 5 bases and J by 5 bases, and 12 bases separated the two germline ends. The CDR3 totals 13 residues.

Only a few counts were recorded for this clonotype. A junction boundary mismatches the germline segment, possibly from a read error. The chain combines TRBV2 with TRBJ1-6; D ambiguous. The CDR3 has 13 amino acids. The germline CDR1 and CDR2 sequences are SNHLY and FYNNEI. The CDR3 spells CASAPSLYSPLHF. DNA of the CDR3: TGCGCCAGCGCGCCCAGTTTATACTCACCCCTCCACTTT.

The chain is built from TRBV7-9 and TRBJ2-3; unclear D gene. CDR3 length equals 16 residues. Germline lookup yields CDR1 SEHNR and CDR2 FQNEAQ (reference sequence). Trimming pared 9 bases from V and 2 bases from J, leaving 21 bases between. The CDR3 coding sequence is TGTGCCAGTAGACCGAGAACTGCCGAAACCACAGATACGCAGTATTTT. Its translation: CASRPRTAETTDTQYF.

The chain recombines TRBV5-6 with TRBJ1-2; D is perhaps TRBD1 (6 bases). Trimming pared 4 bases from V and 5 bases from J, leaving 21 bases between. The germline gives CDR1 SGHDT, CDR2 YYEEEE. The CDR3 totals 16 residues. The CDR3 sequence: CASSPHREERLYGYTF. CDR3 DNA sequence: TGTGCCAGCAGCCCGCACAGGGAGGAACGTCTATATGGCTACACCTTC.

This clonotype was picked up a small number of times. The chain has TRBV4-2 and TRBJ2-5, with D unresolved. Germline CDR1 is LGHNA and CDR2 is YNFKEQ. CDR3 length: 15 amino acids. Trimming left V 1 base short and J 5 bases short, with 14 bases between. CDR3 in amino acids: CASSQGDYKGETQYF. CDR3 DNA sequence: TGTGCCAGCAGCCAAGGGGATTACAAGGGCGAGACCCAGTACTTC.

This clonotype was observed a few times. J is TRBJ2-5 and V is TRBV7-2; 13 nucleotides match TRBD2. There are 15 residues in the CDR3. With V trimmed by 3 bases and J by 5 bases, 3 bases remained unmatched. CDR1 SGHTA and CDR2 FQGNSA come from the germline V gene. CDR3 residues: CASSFVGLAGETQYF. The CDR3 DNA follows: TGTGCCAGCAGCTTCGTGGGACTAGCGGGGGAGACCCAGTACTTC.

The chain joins TRBV20-1 to TRBJ2-1, with 8 bases matching TRBD2. V dropped 5 bases and J dropped 8; count of bases not matched to a gene: 14. Germline values: CDR1 DFQATT, CDR2 SNEGSKA (reference sequence). CDR3 size: 15 residues. This chain's CDR3 is CSAFPGAGDLDEQFF. Written as DNA, the CDR3 is TGCAGTGCTTTCCCCGGAGCGGGAGATCTTGATGAGCAGTTCTTC.

The CDR3 bases are TGTGCCAGCAGTTCTACCGTCTCGGCCCTCCACTTT. The encoded protein is CASSSTVSALHF. The chain uses TRBV12-3 or TRBV12-4 and TRBJ1-6; no firm D call. This CDR3 contains 12 residues. The V end lost 4 bases, the J end lost 14 bases, and 12 bases lay between the germline ends.

This chain uses TRBV7-2 with TRBJ2-1, with unresolved D. Germline loops: CDR1 SGHTA, CDR2 FQGNSA. Between the trimmed V and J ends, which lost 5 bases and 2 bases, there was a span of 16 bases. This CDR3 contains 16 residues. The CDR3 DNA reads TGTGCCAGCAGCGCCTTAGTACGGGCGACCTACAATGAGCAGTTCTTC. Translating it yields CASSALVRATYNEQFF.

The genes are TRBV7-9 and TRBJ1-1, with D possibly TRBD1 on 5 matching bases. The length of the CDR3 is 17 residues. Germline V gene lookup returns CDR1 SEHNR and CDR2 FQNEAQ (reference sequence). V was clipped by 7 bases and J by 3 bases, with 24 bases between them. The CDR3 DNA follows: TGTGCCAGCACCAAAGCGGCACCACAACTAGGGGACACTGAAGCTTTCTTT. Residues: CASTKAAPQLGDTEAFF.

The chain joins TRBV7-9 to TRBJ1-6, with D unresolved. This CDR3 spans 18 amino acids. V was trimmed by 1 base and J by 5 bases, leaving 18 bases between them. Germline V lookup: CDR1 SEHNR, CDR2 FQNEAQ (reference sequence). The CDR3 sequence is CASSLVGSISSNNSPLHF. CDR3 DNA sequence: TGTGCCAGCAGCTTAGTCGGCAGCATCTCATCAAATAATTCACCCCTCCACTTT.

The chain employs TRBV20-1 and TRBJ2-5; 9 bases line up with TRBD1. The germline V gene has CDR1 DFQATT and CDR2 SNEGSKA (reference sequence). This CDR3 has 14 amino acids. Germline trimming cut 1 base from V and 7 bases from J; bases unmatched to any gene: 7. The CDR3 coding sequence is TGCAGTGCTAGAGTAAGACAGGGGGAGAGGACCCAGTACTTC. It specifies CSARVRQGERTQYF.

This clonotype was observed a few times. The rearrangement links TRBV5-1 to TRBJ2-7; TRBD1 matches at 8 bases. Unmatched junction bases numbered 7, after V lost 4 bases and J lost 1 base. Germline V gene data show CDR1 as SGHRS and CDR2 as YFSETQ. This CDR3 has 15 amino acids. Written as DNA, the CDR3 is TGCGCCAGCAGCACAGACAGGGGAAGGTCCTACGAGCAGTACTTC. Translated, it gives CASSTDRGRSYEQYF.

The chain is built from TRBV12-3 or TRBV12-4 and TRBJ1-1; possible D gene TRBD1, 6 bases. V was clipped by 5 bases and J by 4 bases, with 14 bases between them. The CDR3 extends over 14 amino acids. CDR3 in amino acids: CASSTVLGGTEAFF. As DNA, the CDR3 is TGTGCCAGCAGTACGGTCTTAGGGGGCACTGAAGCTTTCTTT.

The chain has TRBV6-1 and TRBJ2-1; no definite D call. Trimming removed 6 bases at V and 0 bases at J, with 21 bases between. The CDR3 runs to 18 residues. Germline assignment: CDR1 MNHNS and CDR2 SASEGT. The CDR3 spells CASSPLLSTASSYNEQFF. The CDR3 coding sequence is TGTGCCAGCAGCCCTCTTTTGTCGACGGCTAGCTCCTACAATGAGCAGTTCTTC.

This clonotype was detected many times. CDR3 sequence reads: CASSWGQGGNQPQHF. The CDR3 DNA is TGCGCCAGCAGCTGGGGACAGGGAGGCAATCAGCCCCAGCATTTT. The V gene is TRBV5-1, the J gene TRBJ1-5; 9 bases map to TRBD1. V gave up 3 bases and J gave up 2 bases; unmatched junction bases: 3. This CDR3 is 15 amino acids long. Germline CDR1 and CDR2: SGHRS and YFSETQ. Full variable domain (missing parts from reference TRBV5-1 and TRBJ1-5): KAGVTQTPRYLIKTRGQQVTLSCSPISGHRSVSWYQQTPGQGLQFLFEYFSETQRNKGNFPGRFSGRQFSNSRSEMNVSTLELGDSALYLCASSWGQGGNQPQHFGDGTRLSIL.

This clonotype was counted only a few times. This sequence joins TRBV20-1 and TRBJ1-1, with D uncertain. Germline V gene data show CDR1 as DFQATT and CDR2 as SNEGSKA (reference sequence). The CDR3 covers 13 residues. V was pared by 3 bases and J by 0 bases, with 8 bases between. This CDR3 is CSARAGLNTEAFF. The CDR3 DNA reads TGCAGTGCTAGGGCAGGACTGAACACTGAAGCTTTCTTT.

The chain recombines TRBV5-1 with TRBJ2-7; D remains unclear. V was shortened by 3 bases and J by 5 bases, with 15 bases between the two germline ends. Per the germline V gene, CDR1 is SGHRS and CDR2 is YFSETQ. This CDR3 region has 14 residues. CDR3 loop: CASSYEVPRDEQYF. The CDR3 region has the DNA TGCGCCAGCAGCTACGAGGTCCCAAGGGACGAGCAGTACTTC.

J is TRBJ2-1 and V is TRBV5-1; D gene uncertain. This CDR3 has 14 amino acids. The germline CDR1 and CDR2 sequences are SGHRS and YFSETQ. The V end lost 4 bases, the J end lost 9 bases, and 17 bases lay between the germline ends. The CDR3 DNA sequence: TGCGCCAGCAGCCCCTTCGCCACCGCCCTTGAGCAGTTCTTC. It encodes CASSPFATALEQFF.

The J gene is TRBJ2-5, the V gene TRBV27; 8 positions agree with TRBD2. CDR3 length equals 15 residues. CDR1 and CDR2 from the germline V gene are MNHEY and SMNVEV (reference sequence). The V and J ends lost 8 bases and 5 bases, in that order; junction bases with no gene match: 13. The CDR3 sequence: CASQAGGHRVETQYF. CDR3 DNA: TGTGCCAGCCAGGCGGGAGGACACCGTGTCGAGACCCAGTACTTC.

This clonotype appeared once. V and J are TRBV4-1 and TRBJ2-7; D unresolved. V was pared by 0 bases and J by 4 bases, with 10 bases between. This CDR3 is built from 14 residues. Germline V lookup: CDR1 MGHRA, CDR2 YSYEKL. CDR3 in DNA: TGCGCCAGCAGCCAAGATTCACATAATTACGAGCAGTACTTC. Its protein is CASSQDSHNYEQYF.

This clonotype was detected a few times. V usage is TRBV27 and J usage is TRBJ2-5; possibly TRBD2 for D (6 bases). The tail of the sequence fits TRBJ2-7 better, so the J call may be wrong. The CDR3 is 15 amino acids. Per the germline V gene, CDR1 is MNHEY and CDR2 is SMNVEV (reference sequence). This CDR3 is CASSLWGDGAYEQYF. CDR3 DNA sequence: TGTGCCAGCAGTTTATGGGGGGACGGGGCCTACGAGCAGTACTTC.

This chain connects TRBV2 to TRBJ2-5; D not certain. CDR3 length: 14 residues. The V gene lost 1 base and the J gene lost 5 bases, with 11 bases spanning the gap. Germline CDR1 is SNHLY and CDR2 is FYNNEI. CDR3 amino acids: CASSEDNFAETQYF. DNA for the CDR3: TGTGCCAGCAGTGAAGACAATTTCGCGGAGACCCAGTACTTC. Based on the CDR3 plus reference TRBV2 and TRBJ2-5, the full variable domain is EPEVTQTPSHQVTQMGQEVILRCVPISNHLYFYWYRQILGQKVEFLVSFYNNEISEKSEIFDDQFSVERPDGSNFTLKIRSTKLEDSAMYFCASSEDNFAETQYFGPGTRLLVL.

This clonotype was seen a handful of times. The V and J genes are TRBV20-1 and TRBJ1-1; TRBD1 matches at 9 bases. The CDR3 has 14 amino acids. Unmatched junction bases numbered 9, after V lost 5 bases and J lost 5 bases. Germline V CDR1 and CDR2: DFQATT, SNEGSKA (reference sequence). CDR3 DNA sequence: TGCAGTGCTCGAACAGGGGGCTGGGGTACTGAAGCTTTCTTT. Residues: CSARTGGWGTEAFF.

There are a few counts of this clonotype. The chain has TRBV5-1 and TRBJ2-3, with D possibly being TRBD1 (6 bases). Germline assignment: CDR1 SGHRS and CDR2 YFSETQ. V lost 1 base to trimming and J lost 0 bases, with 15 bases between them. The CDR3 contains 17 residues. In nucleotides, the CDR3 is TGCGCCAGCAGCTTGCGTGGCACAGGGCTGAGCACAGATACGCAGTATTTT. This gives the protein CASSLRGTGLSTDTQYF.